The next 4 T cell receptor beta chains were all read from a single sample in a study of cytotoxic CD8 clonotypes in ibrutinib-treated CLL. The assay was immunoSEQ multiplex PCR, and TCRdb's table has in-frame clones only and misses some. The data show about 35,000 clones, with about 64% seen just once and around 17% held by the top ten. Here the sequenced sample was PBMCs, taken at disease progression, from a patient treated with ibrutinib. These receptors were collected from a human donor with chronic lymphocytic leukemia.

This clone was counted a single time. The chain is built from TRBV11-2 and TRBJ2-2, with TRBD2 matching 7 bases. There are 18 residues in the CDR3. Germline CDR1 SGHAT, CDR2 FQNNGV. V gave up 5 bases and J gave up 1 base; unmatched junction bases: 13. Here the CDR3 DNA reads TGTGCCAGCAGCCCCACGGGGGTAGGGGAGGGGAACACCGGGGAGCTGTTTTTT. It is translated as CASSPTGVGEGNTGELFF.

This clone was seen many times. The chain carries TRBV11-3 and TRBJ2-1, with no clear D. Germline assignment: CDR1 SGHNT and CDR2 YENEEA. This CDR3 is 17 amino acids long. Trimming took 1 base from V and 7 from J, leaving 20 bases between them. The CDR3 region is CASSLGGDTRTRNEQFF. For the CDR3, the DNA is TGTGCCAGCAGCTTAGGAGGCGATACGCGTACAAGGAATGAGCAGTTCTTC.

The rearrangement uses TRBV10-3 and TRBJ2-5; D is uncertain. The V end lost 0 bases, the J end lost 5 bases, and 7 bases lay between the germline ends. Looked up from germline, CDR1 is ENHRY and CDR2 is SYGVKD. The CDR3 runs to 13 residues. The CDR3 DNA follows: TGTGCCATCAGTGAGTCGGGGTCGGAGACCCAGTACTTC. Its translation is CAISESGSETQYF.

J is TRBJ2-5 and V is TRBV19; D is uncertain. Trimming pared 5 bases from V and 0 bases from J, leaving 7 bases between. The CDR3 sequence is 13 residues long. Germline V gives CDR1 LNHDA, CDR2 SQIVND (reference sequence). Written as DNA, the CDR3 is TGTGCCAGTAGTGGGCAGTACCAAGAGACCCAGTACTTC. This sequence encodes CASSGQYQETQYF.